What follows are 8 T cell receptor beta chains derived from one specimen sequenced in a study of blood T cell repertoires in COVID-19. Assay: immunoSEQ multiplex PCR; the TCRdb copy retains only in-frame clones and omits some. Among approximately 260,000 clones listed, roughly 89% were seen once. Sequencing was performed on PBMCs or T cells enriched from blood (not recorded which). The receptors come from a woman aged 55-70 years who had recovered from COVID-19.

V usage is TRBV27 and J usage is TRBJ1-2; 8 nucleotides match TRBD1. The CDR3 runs 19 residues. Trimming cost V 1 base and J 4 bases; bases outside gene matches: 17. Germline V gene data show CDR1 as MNHEY and CDR2 as SMNVEV (reference sequence). This CDR3 reads CASSLLSVQGAENFYGYTF. The CDR3 bases are TGTGCCAGCAGTTTATTATCCGTTCAGGGGGCGGAAAATTTCTATGGCTACACCTTC.

J is TRBJ2-7 and V is TRBV9; 7 bases are a match to TRBD2. The trim removed 0 bases at V and 3 bases at J, leaving 9 bases unmatched. CDR1 is SGDLS, CDR2 YYNGEE, per germline. This CDR3 contains 16 residues. The CDR3 region is CASSVGFGLGLYEQYF. The DNA of the CDR3 is TGTGCCAGCAGCGTAGGATTTGGACTAGGGCTCTACGAGCAGTACTTC.

The gene calls are TRBV7-8 and TRBJ1-3; D remains ambiguous. CDR3 length: 16 residues. Trimming took 3 bases from V and 0 from J, leaving 12 bases between them. Per germline, CDR1 SGHVS and CDR2 FQNEAQ. The CDR3 DNA reads as TGTGCCAGCAGCTTCCCCATAGATTTCTCTGGAAACACCATATATTTT. Translated: CASSFPIDFSGNTIYF. Full variable domain (remainder filled in from reference TRBV7-8 and TRBJ1-3): GAGVSQSPRYKVAKRGQDVALRCDPISGHVSLFWYQQALGQGPEFLTYFQNEAQLDKSGLPSDRFFAERPEGSVSTLKIQRTQQEDSAVYLCASSFPIDFSGNTIYFGEGSWLTVV.

CDR3 protein: CASSKALGVYNEQFF. As DNA, the CDR3 is TGTGCCAGTAGTAAAGCCCTAGGGGTCTACAATGAGCAGTTCTTC. The chain joins TRBV19 to TRBJ2-1; D is perhaps TRBD1 (5 bases). There are 15 residues in the CDR3. Trimming pared 4 bases from V and 3 bases from J, leaving 13 bases between. Germline lookup yields CDR1 LNHDA and CDR2 SQIVND (reference sequence). Filled out from reference TRBV19 and TRBJ2-1, the complete variable domain reads DGGITQSPKYLFRKEGQNVTLSCEQNLNHDAMYWYRQDPGQGLRLIYYSQIVNDFQKGDIAEGYSVSREKKESFPLTVTSAQKNPTAFYLCASSKALGVYNEQFFGPGTRLTVL.

The rearrangement joins TRBV14 to TRBJ1-2, with 12 nucleotides matching TRBD1. The CDR3 totals 16 residues. Germline CDR1 is SGHDN and CDR2 is FVKESK. J lost 4 bases, V lost 3 bases, and 6 bases had no gene match. In DNA, the CDR3 is TGTGCCAGCAGCCAGACCGGGACAGGGGGCTTCTATGGCTACACCTTC. This translates into CASSQTGTGGFYGYTF. The full variable domain, completed using reference TRBV14 and TRBJ1-2, is EAGVTQFPSHSVIEKGQTVTLRCDPISGHDNLYWYRRVMGKEIKFLLHFVKESKQDESGMPNNRFLAERTGGTYSTLKVQPAELEDSGVYFCASSQTGTGGFYGYTFGSGTRLTVV.

The chain carries TRBV10-3 and TRBJ2-7; a weak D match, TRBD2 (5 bases). Germline CDR1 reads ENHRY; CDR2 reads SYGVKD. The CDR3 is 14 residues long. Trimming removed 0 bases at V and 6 bases at J, with 12 bases between. CDR3 sequence (DNA): TGTGCCATCAGTGAGTCAAGAGAGGGTTCCGAGCAGTACTTC. This gives the protein CAISESREGSEQYF.

V usage is TRBV30 and J usage is TRBJ1-2; D not certain. Per the germline V gene, CDR1 is GTSNPN and CDR2 is SVGIG (reference sequence). This CDR3 has 11 residues. Trimming took 3 bases from V and 4 from J, leaving 6 bases between them. The CDR3 DNA is TGTGCCTGGAGCCCGGGCTATGGCTACACCTTC. Translation gives CAWSPGYGYTF.

The V and J genes are TRBV4-2 and TRBJ1-5, with TRBD1 as a possible D gene (6 bases). Trimming removed 0 bases from V and 3 bases from J, with 12 bases in between. Germline V gene sequence: CDR1 LGHNA, CDR2 YNFKEQ. There are 16 residues in the CDR3. CDR3 in DNA: TGTGCCAGCAGCCAAGATGGAGACAGGACCAATCAGCCCCAGCATTTT. Its translation: CASSQDGDRTNQPQHF.